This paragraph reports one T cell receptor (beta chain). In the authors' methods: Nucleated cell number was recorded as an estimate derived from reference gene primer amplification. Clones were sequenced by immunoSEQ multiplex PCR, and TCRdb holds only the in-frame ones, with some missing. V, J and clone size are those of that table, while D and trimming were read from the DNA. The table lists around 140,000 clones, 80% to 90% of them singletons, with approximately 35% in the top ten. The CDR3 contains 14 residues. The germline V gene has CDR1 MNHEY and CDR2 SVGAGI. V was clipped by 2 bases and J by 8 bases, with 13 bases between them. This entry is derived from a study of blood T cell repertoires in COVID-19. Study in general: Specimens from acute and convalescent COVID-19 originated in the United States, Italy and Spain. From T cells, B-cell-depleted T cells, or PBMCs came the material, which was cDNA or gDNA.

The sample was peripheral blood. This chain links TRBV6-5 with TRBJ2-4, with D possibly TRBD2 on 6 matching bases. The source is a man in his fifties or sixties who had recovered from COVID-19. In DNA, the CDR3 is TGTGCCAGCAGTTACAGCGGGCGTCGGGACATTCAGTACTTC. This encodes CASSYSGRRDIQYF.